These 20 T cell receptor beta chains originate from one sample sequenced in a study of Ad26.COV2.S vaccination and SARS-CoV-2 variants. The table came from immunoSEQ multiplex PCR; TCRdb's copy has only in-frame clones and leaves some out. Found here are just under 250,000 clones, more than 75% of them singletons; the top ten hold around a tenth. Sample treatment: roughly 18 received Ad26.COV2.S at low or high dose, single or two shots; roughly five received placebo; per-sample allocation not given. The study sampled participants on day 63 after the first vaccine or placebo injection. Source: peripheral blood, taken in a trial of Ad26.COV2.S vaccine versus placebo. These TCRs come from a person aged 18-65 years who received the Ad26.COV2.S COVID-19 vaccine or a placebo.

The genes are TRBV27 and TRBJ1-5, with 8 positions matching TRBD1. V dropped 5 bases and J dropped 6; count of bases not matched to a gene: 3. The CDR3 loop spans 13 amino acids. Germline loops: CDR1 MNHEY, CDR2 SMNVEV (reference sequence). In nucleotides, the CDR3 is TGTGCCAGCAGTGTCACAGGGGGTCAGCCCCAGCATTTT. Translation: CASSVTGGQPQHF.

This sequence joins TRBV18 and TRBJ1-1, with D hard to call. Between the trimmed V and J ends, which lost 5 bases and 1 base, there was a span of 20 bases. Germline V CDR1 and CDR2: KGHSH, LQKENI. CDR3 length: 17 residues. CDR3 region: CASSGLRSGRWNTEAFF. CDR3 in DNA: TGTGCCAGCTCAGGCTTGCGCTCCGGCAGGTGGAACACTGAAGCTTTCTTT.

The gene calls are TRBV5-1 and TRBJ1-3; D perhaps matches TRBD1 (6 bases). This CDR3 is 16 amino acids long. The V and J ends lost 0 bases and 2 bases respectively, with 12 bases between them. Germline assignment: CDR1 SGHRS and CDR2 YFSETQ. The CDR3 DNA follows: TGCGCCAGCAGCTTGGCCCCAGGGGCAGCTGGAAACACCATATATTTT. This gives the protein CASSLAPGAAGNTIYF.

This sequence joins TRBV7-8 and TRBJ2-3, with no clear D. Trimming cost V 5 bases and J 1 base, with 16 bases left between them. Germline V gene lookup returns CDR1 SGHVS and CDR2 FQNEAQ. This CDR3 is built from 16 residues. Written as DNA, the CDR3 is TGTGCCAGCAGCCCAGACGTGGGCTTTCGCACAGATACGCAGTATTTT. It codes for CASSPDVGFRTDTQYF.

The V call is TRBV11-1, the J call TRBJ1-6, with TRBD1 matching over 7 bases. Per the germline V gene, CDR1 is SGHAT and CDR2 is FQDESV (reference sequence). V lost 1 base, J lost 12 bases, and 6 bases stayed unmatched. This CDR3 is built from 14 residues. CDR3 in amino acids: CASSLGQGVGPLHF. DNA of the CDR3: TGTGCCAGCAGCTTAGGACAGGGCGTCGGACCCCTCCACTTT.

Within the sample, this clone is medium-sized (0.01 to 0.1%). CDR3 in amino acids: CASSQGASGRIHEQYF. CDR3 coding DNA: TGCGCCAGCAGCCAAGGGGCTAGCGGGAGGATCCACGAGCAGTACTTC. The chain has TRBV4-3 and TRBJ2-7; 11 nucleotides line up with TRBD2. V trimming: 1 base; J trimming: 5 bases; junction bases outside the gene matches: 7. The CDR3 contains 16 residues. CDR1 LGHNA and CDR2 YSLEER come from the germline V gene.

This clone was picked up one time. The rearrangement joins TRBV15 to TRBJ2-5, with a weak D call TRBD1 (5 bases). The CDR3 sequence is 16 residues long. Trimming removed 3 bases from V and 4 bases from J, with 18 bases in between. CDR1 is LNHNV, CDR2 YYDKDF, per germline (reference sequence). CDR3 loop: CATSSLTSGLLETQYF. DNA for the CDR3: TGTGCCACCAGCAGCCTGACCTCAGGGCTGTTAGAGACCCAGTACTTC.

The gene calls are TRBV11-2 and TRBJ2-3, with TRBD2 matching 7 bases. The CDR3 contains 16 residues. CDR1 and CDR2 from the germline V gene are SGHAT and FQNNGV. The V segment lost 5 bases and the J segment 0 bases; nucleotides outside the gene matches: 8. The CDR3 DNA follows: TGTGCCAGCAGCCTGAGACTAGCAACTAGCACAGATACGCAGTATTTT. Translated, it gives CASSLRLATSTDTQYF.

The CDR3, as DNA: TGTGCCAGCAGCCCCGGAACAGGGGTCGACTATGGCTACACCTTC. Protein: CASSPGTGVDYGYTF. The chain is built from TRBV7-3 and TRBJ1-2, with 7 bases lining up with TRBD1. The length of the CDR3 is 15 residues. V trimming: 5 bases; J trimming: 3 bases; junction bases outside the gene matches: 9. Germline CDR1 and CDR2: SGHTA and FQGTGA.

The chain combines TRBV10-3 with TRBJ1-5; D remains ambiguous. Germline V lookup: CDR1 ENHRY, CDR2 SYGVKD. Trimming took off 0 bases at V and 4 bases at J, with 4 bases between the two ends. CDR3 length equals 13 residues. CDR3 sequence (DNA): TGTGCCATCAGTGAGTCAGGGAATCAGCCCCAGCATTTT. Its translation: CAISESGNQPQHF.

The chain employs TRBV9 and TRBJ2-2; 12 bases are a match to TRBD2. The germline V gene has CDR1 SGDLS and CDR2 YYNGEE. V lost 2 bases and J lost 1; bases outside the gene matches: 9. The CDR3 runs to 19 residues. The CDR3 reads CASSVTTSGSTKNTGELFF. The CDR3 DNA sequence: TGTGCCAGCAGCGTGACGACTAGCGGGAGTACCAAGAACACCGGGGAGCTGTTTTTT.

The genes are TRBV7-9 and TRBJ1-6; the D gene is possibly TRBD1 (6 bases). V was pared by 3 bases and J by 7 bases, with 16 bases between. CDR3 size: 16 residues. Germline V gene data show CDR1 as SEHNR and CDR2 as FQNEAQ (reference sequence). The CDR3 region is CASSFVTGARNSPLHF. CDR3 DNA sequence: TGTGCCAGCAGCTTTGTCACGGGGGCTAGGAATTCACCCCTCCACTTT. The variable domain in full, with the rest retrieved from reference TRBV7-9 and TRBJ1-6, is DTGVSQNPRHKITKRGQNVTFRCDPISEHNRLYWYRQTLGQGPEFLTYFQNEAQLEKSRLLSDRFSAERPKGSFSTLEIQRTEQGDSAMYLCASSFVTGARNSPLHFGNGTRLTVT.

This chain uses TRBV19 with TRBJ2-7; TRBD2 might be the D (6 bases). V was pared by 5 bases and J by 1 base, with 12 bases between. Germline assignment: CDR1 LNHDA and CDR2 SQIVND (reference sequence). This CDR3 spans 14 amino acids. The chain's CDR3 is CASSVGTFSYEQYF. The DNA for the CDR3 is TGTGCCAGTAGTGTGGGGACTTTTTCCTACGAGCAGTACTTC.

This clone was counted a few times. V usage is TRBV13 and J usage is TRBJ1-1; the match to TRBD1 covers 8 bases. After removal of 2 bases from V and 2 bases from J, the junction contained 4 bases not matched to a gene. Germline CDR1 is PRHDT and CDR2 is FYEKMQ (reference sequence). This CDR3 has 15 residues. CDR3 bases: TGTGCCAGCAGCTTACGGACAGGGATTAACACTGAAGCTTTCTTT. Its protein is CASSLRTGINTEAFF.

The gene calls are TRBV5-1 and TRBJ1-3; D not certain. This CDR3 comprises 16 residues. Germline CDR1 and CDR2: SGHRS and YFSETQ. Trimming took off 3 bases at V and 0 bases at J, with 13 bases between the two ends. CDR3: CASSSGKQDSGNTIYF. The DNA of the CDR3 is TGCGCCAGCAGCTCCGGGAAGCAGGACTCTGGAAACACCATATATTTT.

CDR3: CASSVAVAGTTEQYF. The DNA for the CDR3 is TGTGCCAGCAGCGTAGCGGTAGCGGGGACGACCGAGCAGTACTTC. The gene calls are TRBV9 and TRBJ2-7; 8 bases fit TRBD2. The V segment lost 0 bases and the J segment 6 bases; nucleotides outside the gene matches: 8. From germline, CDR1 is SGDLS and CDR2 YYNGEE. The CDR3 spans 15 residues. Full variable domain (remainder filled in from reference TRBV9 and TRBJ2-7): DSGVTQTPKHLITATGQRVTLRCSPRSGDLSVYWYQQSLDQGLQFLIQYYNGEERAKGNILERFSAQQFPDLHSELNLSSLELGDSALYFCASSVAVAGTTEQYFGPGTRLTVT.

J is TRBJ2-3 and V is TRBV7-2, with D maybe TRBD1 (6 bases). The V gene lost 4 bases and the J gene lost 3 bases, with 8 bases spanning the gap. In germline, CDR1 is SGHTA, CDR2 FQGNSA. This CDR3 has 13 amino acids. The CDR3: CASSSQGTDTQYF. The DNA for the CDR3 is TGTGCCAGCAGCTCGCAGGGGACAGATACGCAGTATTTT.

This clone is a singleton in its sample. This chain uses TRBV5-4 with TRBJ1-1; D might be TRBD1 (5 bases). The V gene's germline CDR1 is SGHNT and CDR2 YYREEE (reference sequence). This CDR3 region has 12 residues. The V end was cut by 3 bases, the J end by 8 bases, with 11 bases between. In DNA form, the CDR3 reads TGTGCCAGCAGCTGGGGGGGGACCGAAGCTTTCTTT. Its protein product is CASSWGGTEAFF.

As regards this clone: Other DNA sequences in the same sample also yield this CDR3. As DNA, the CDR3 is TGCGCCAGCAGCTTGAGTGGGGGTAGGGACACTGAAGCTTTCTTT. It yields the protein CASSLSGGRDTEAFF. The genes are TRBV5-1 and TRBJ1-1; a weak D match, TRBD1 (5 bases). CDR3 length: 15 residues. Germline V gene sequence: CDR1 SGHRS, CDR2 YFSETQ. Trimming removed 1 base from V and 3 bases from J, with 13 bases in between.

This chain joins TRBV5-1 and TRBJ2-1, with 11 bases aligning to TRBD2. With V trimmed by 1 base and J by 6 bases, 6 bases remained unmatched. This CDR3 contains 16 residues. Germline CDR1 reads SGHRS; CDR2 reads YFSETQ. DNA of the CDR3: TGCGCCAGCAGCTTGACAACTAGCGGGGGAAGCAATGAGCAGTTCTTC. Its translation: CASSLTTSGGSNEQFF.